This T cell receptor beta chain was sequenced in a study of prognosis after radiotherapy for stage I lung cancer. About the study: No patients got concurrent therapy with stereotactic body radiotherapy.

With two-round multiplex PCR, TCR beta CDR3 sequences were amplified from genomic DNA. Specific primers for each TRBV and TRBJ gene were what first-round PCR used. In TCRdb, the multiplex PCR reads were re-called with MiXCR into one record per CDR3 protein. The sample has 30,000 to 35,000 distinct CDR3 sequences, 40% to 55% seen once; the top ten hold 16%. Researchers took around 6 milliliters of peripheral blood at each of two time points. With regard to this clonotype: A far larger clone is a single base away, which makes a read error likely.

The CDR3 consists of 15 residues. The germline V gene encodes CDR1 MNHGY and CDR2 SAAAGT. Trimming took off 7 bases at V and 3 bases at J, with 18 bases between the two ends. The TCR comes from a donor of 50 years or more with non-small cell lung cancer. This chain joins TRBV6-8 and TRBJ1-1; D is possibly TRBD1 (5 bases). The starting material was PBMCs, obtained before or after stereotactic body radiation therapy (not recorded which). Here the CDR3 DNA reads TGTGCCAGCAAGAAGGGGCGCGGAACGGACACTGAAGCTTTCTTT. Its translation: CASKKGRGTDTEAFF.